This T cell receptor (beta chain) was captured in a study of blood T cell repertoires in COVID-19. Study-wide context: Acute and convalescent COVID-19 specimens originated in the United States, Italy and Spain. In each case, the material was cDNA or gDNA derived from T cells, B-cell-depleted T cells, or PBMCs.

Profiled with immunoSEQ multiplex PCR; TCRdb holds only in-frame clones, not every one. Among about 370,000 clones listed, roughly 90% were seen once. The CDR3 contains 15 residues. Trimming removed 2 bases at V and 3 bases at J, with 13 bases between. Germline values: CDR1 MNHEY, CDR2 SVGAGI. Followed over time, Seattle patients had been enrolled while infection was active. The source is a woman in her thirties with COVID-19, enrolled during active disease. Sequencing was performed on peripheral blood. The chain carries TRBV6-5 and TRBJ1-1; no clear D. The CDR3 loop is CASSYHPNIDTEAFF. CDR3 DNA: TGTGCCAGCAGTTACCATCCCAACATTGACACTGAAGCTTTCTTT.